This is a list of T cell receptor beta chains from one sample in a study of control samples from healthy donors and cancer patients. Method: immunoSEQ multiplex PCR; TCRdb's copy keeps in-frame clones and lacks some. The profile covers about 160,000 clones, with about 94% appearing a single time and under 8.5% taken by the ten largest. The sequenced sample consisted of blood. These receptors were obtained from a woman in her 40s in good health. Both conserved end residues are part of each CDR3. Fields, in order: D gene, J gene, V gene, clone size, CDR3 protein, CDR3 DNA. A D gene is named only where the DNA matches it firmly. Size values are once, few and many counts, or a class for expanded clones, and some rows have none.

NA	TRBJ2-7	TRBV7-9	NA	CASSFLGVKTYEQYF	TGTGCCAGCAGCTTTCTAGGGGTAAAGACGTACGAGCAGTACTTC
TRBD1	TRBJ2-3	TRBV9	NA	CASSVWTGSTDTQYF	TGTGCCAGCAGCGTGTGGACAGGGAGCACAGATACGCAGTATTTT
NA	TRBJ1-5	TRBV15	NA	CATSRDDWGGISNQPQHF	TGTGCCACCAGCAGAGATGATTGGGGGGGGATTAGCAATCAGCCCCAGCATTTT
NA	TRBJ1-1	TRBV30	NA	CAWSVQQNTEAFF	TGTGCCTGGAGTGTTCAACAGAACACTGAAGCTTTCTTT
TRBD2	TRBJ2-2	TRBV27	once	CASSWEGPGELFF	TGTGCCAGCAGTTGGGAGGGTCCCGGGGAGCTGTTTTTT
NA	TRBJ1-1	TRBV14	few	CASSLNLNTEAFF	TGTGCCAGCAGCTTGAACTTGAACACTGAAGCTTTCTTT
TRBD2	TRBJ2-7	TRBV6-6	NA	CASSRGSGSGGTSYEQYF	TGTGCCAGCAGCCGAGGGAGCGGTAGCGGGGGGACCTCCTACGAGCAGTACTTC
TRBD1	TRBJ1-3	TRBV12-5	NA	CASGSGTGGNTIYF	TGTGCTAGTGGTTCCGGGACAGGGGGAAACACCATATATTTT
TRBD1	TRBJ1-5	TRBV29-1	NA	CSVEVKGTLPSPGQGSYQPQHF	TGCAGCGTTGAAGTGAAGGGCACTCTTCCGAGCCCAGGACAGGGGTCTTATCAGCCCCAGCATTTT
NA	TRBJ1-1	TRBV18	once	CASSPSRTPEAFF	TGTGCCAGCTCACCATCTCGGACCCCTGAAGCTTTCTTT
NA	TRBJ1-1	TRBV7-2	NA	CASSLNVGLAEAFF	TGTGCCAGCAGCCTTAATGTGGGGCTCGCTGAAGCTTTCTTT
TRBD1	TRBJ2-1	TRBV14	NA	CASSNSGGFNEQFF	TGTGCCAGCAGCAACTCAGGGGGTTTTAATGAGCAGTTCTTC
TRBD2	TRBJ2-3	TRBV2	NA	CASSAGTSGVTDTQYF	TGTGCCAGCAGTGCCGGGACTAGCGGAGTGACAGATACGCAGTATTTT
NA	TRBJ1-2	TRBV12-3/TRBV12-4	NA	CASSFSQGHGYTF	TGTGCCAGCAGTTTCTCACAGGGCCATGGCTACACCTTC
NA	TRBJ2-2	TRBV4-1	NA	CASSHQGLGPGELFF	TGCGCCAGCAGCCACCAGGGTTTAGGTCCCGGGGAGCTGTTTTTT
NA	TRBJ2-2	TRBV5-1	NA	CASSLSSSGSNTGELFF	TGCGCCAGCAGCTTATCCTCATCCGGGTCGAACACCGGGGAGCTGTTTTTT
NA	TRBJ1-2	TRBV9	NA	CASSVGGGYGYTF	TGTGCCAGCAGCGTCGGTGGGGGTTATGGCTACACCTTC
NA	TRBJ2-5	TRBV7-9	NA	CASTNRYQETQYF	TGTGCCAGCACCAACAGGTACCAAGAGACCCAGTACTTC
NA	TRBJ1-2	TRBV12-3/TRBV12-4	NA	CASSYTNYGYTF	TGTGCCAGCAGTTACACTAACTATGGCTACACCTTC
TRBD2	TRBJ2-3	TRBV5-1	NA	CASSLGTSGSSTDTQYF	TGCGCCAGCAGCTTGGGGACTAGCGGGAGCTCCACAGATACGCAGTATTTT
TRBD2	TRBJ2-5	TRBV3-1/TRBV3-2	NA	CASSPAYRTSGGPIRETQYF	TGTGCCAGCAGCCCTGCGTACAGGACTAGCGGGGGGCCTATTCGGGAGACCCAGTACTTC
NA	TRBJ2-2	TRBV7-9	few	CASRPVTANTGELFF	TGTGCCAGCAGGCCCGTGACAGCGAACACCGGGGAGCTGTTTTTT
NA	TRBJ2-1	TRBV11-2	NA	CASSTPFGSSYNEQFF	TGTGCCAGCAGCACCCCTTTCGGGAGCTCCTACAATGAGCAGTTCTTC
TRBD1	TRBJ2-7	TRBV7-7	NA	CASSPGTDEQYF	TGTGCTAGCAGCCCCGGGACAGACGAGCAGTACTTC